The T cell receptor (beta chain) described here comes from a study of CD8 T cells in ankylosing spondylitis. Study-wide points: Typical of ankylosing spondylitis blood, it appeared, was a TCR beta motif of roughly eight highly homologous variants. Disease-linked clones had a CD8+ phenotype and relatively low frequency in peripheral blood. Clones linked to disease were reported to show significant enrichment in matched ankylosing spondylitis synovial fluid.

Using quantitative 5'-RACE with molecular barcodes, the authors made TCR beta libraries. TCRdb re-analysed the 5' RACE reads in MiXCR, keeping a single row per CDR3 protein. This sample has some 70,000 distinct CDR3 sequences, with roughly 5.3% found just once. The CDR3 covers 13 residues. The V and J ends lost 5 bases and 4 bases respectively, with 14 bases between them. The germline V gene has CDR1 DFQATT and CDR2 SNEGSKA (reference sequence). This clonotype was seen repeatedly, ten times or more. Its antigen is not known. This rearrangement joins TRBV20-1 to TRBJ2-5; no firm D call. Sequencing was performed on blood, either unsorted or a sorted T cell fraction (not recorded which). This TCR was sampled from a male donor with ankylosing spondylitis or in good health (not recorded which). CDR3 sequence (DNA): TGCAGTGCTGGGCAACATATCGGAGAGACCCAGTACTTC. It encodes CSAGQHIGETQYF.